This record covers a single TCR beta chain. The CDR3 runs to 16 residues. Per germline, CDR1 SGHDT and CDR2 YYEEEE. V dropped 2 bases and J dropped 9; count of bases not matched to a gene: 9. The sample comes from a study of technical replicates of blood from a handful of donors. Only in-frame clones appear in the TCRdb table, and some are missing; sequencing was by immunoSEQ multiplex PCR. The sample lists tens of thousands of clones; around 95% were seen once. The sequenced material came from T cells isolated from PBMCs. The chain joins TRBV5-6 to TRBJ2-1; 12 nucleotides line up with TRBD2. This TCR derives from a human donor in good health. The CDR3 here is CASSLLAGGLQGEQFF. CDR3 nucleotides: TGTGCCAGCAGCTTACTAGCGGGGGGCCTACAGGGTGAGCAGTTCTTC.